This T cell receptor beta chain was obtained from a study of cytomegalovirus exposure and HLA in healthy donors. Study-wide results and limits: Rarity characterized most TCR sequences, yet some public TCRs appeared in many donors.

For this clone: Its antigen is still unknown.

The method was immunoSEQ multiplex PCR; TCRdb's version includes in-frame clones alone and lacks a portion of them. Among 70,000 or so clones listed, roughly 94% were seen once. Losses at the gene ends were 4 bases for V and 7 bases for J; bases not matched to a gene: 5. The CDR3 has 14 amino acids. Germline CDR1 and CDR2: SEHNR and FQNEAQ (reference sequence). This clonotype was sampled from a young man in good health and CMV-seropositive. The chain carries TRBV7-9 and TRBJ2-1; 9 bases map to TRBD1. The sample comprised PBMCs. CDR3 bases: TGTGCCAGCAGCTCCCAGGGACAGGGTAATGAGCAGTTCTTC. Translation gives CASSSQGQGNEQFF.